The T cell receptor (beta chain) described here comes from a study of cytomegalovirus exposure and HLA in healthy donors. Findings and caveats of the study: In a later analysis, TCR beta V- and J-gene trimming was associated with a missense DCLRE1C variant.

A multiplex PCR was run with 60 Vbeta primers and 13 Jbeta primers. Sequencing was performed with immunoSEQ multiplex PCR; in TCRdb, only in-frame clones are kept and a portion is missing. This table holds fewer than 250,000 clones, 80% to 90% found once. Germline V gene data show CDR1 as WSHSY and CDR2 as SAAADI. This CDR3 contains 17 residues. With regard to this clone: Its matching antigen is unknown. The junction shows a germline mismatch at one end, possibly a read error.

The chain links TRBV10-2 to TRBJ2-6; 13 positions match TRBD2. This TCR derives from a man aged 25 to 45 in good health and CMV-seronegative. The sequencing sample was made of PBMCs. CDR3 residues: CASSESKGLAGANVLTF. The CDR3 DNA is TGCGCCAGCAGTGAGTCGAAAGGACTAGCGGGGGCCAACGTCTTGACTTTC.